This TCR beta chain was sequenced in a study of OX40 agonist ivuxolimab in advanced cancers. Repertoires were generated with immunoSEQ multiplex PCR, while TCRdb's copy carries only in-frame clones and drops some. The sample has approximately 52,000 clones, 79% seen once; the top ten hold about 2.1%. V was pared by 2 bases and J by 12 bases, with 8 bases of the junction left unmatched. The CDR3 has 15 amino acids. Germline CDR1 is SGDLS and CDR2 is YYNGEE. This clonotype originated in an adult with an advanced solid tumor such as melanoma, head and neck, liver or kidney cancer. J is TRBJ1-4 and V is TRBV9; 12 positions agree with TRBD1. This sample comprised CD4+ or CD8+ T cells sorted from blood, obtained in a trial of the OX40 agonist ivuxolimab. This chain's CDR3 is CASSVIGTGGAELFF. Written as DNA, the CDR3 is TGTGCCAGCAGCGTGATAGGGACAGGGGGCGCGGAACTGTTTTTT.